This T cell receptor beta chain was profiled in a study of T cells in Graves' hyperthyroidism and ophthalmopathy. Study-wide points: The model identified upcoming ophthalmopathy a median 6.5 months ahead of onset.

The definition of stable Graves' hyperthyroidism was no ophthalmopathy progression within 18 months. Regions amplified from RNA transcripts were the TCR beta CDR3 regions. With the HTBI primer set, the TCR CDR3 went through a first round of RT-PCR. TCRdb itself ran the multiplex PCR reads through MiXCR, one entry per CDR3 protein. The sample holds about 540,000 distinct CDR3 sequences; under 60% are singletons and the top ten take more than 7.5%. Germline V lookup: CDR1 SEHNR, CDR2 FQNEAQ (reference sequence). The V end was cut by 1 base, the J end by 7 bases, with 10 bases between. The CDR3 totals 13 residues. This clonotype was recorded many times. Antigen: not known.

This clonotype was sampled from a woman aged 18-35 years with Graves' hyperthyroidism. The sequencing sample was made of peripheral blood or thyroid tissue (not recorded which). The V gene is TRBV7-9, the J gene TRBJ1-2, with D perhaps TRBD1 (5 bases). The CDR3 sequence: CASSLDGDAGYTF. CDR3 in DNA: TGTGCCAGCAGCTTAGACGGGGACGCTGGCTACACCTTC.